This T cell receptor beta chain appears in the sequencing data of a study of blood T cell repertoires in COVID-19. Study details: Material from acute and convalescent COVID-19 was sourced from the United States, Italy and Spain. Sample material is recorded as cDNA or gDNA derived from T cells, B-cell-depleted T cells, or PBMCs.

This CDR3 contains 18 residues. With V trimmed by 0 bases and J by 8 bases, 16 bases remained unmatched. Germline CDR1 KGHSH, CDR2 LQKENI. In the original analysis: Counts of nucleated cells, estimated from reference gene primer amplification, were obtained. Using immunoSEQ multiplex PCR, the repertoire was profiled, and TCRdb retains in-frame clones only, with some absent. V and J calls and clone size are those listed in that table; D and trimming were worked out from the DNA. The table shows roughly 250,000 clones, with about nine tenths occurring only once. This chain joins TRBV18 and TRBJ2-5, with 9 bases aligning to TRBD2. The sequence came from a man in his 60s who had recovered from COVID-19. Sample: peripheral blood. CDR3 sequence (DNA): TGTGCCAGCTCACCACCGGGGCTAGCGGGGCCCGTGCGGTCTACCCAGTACTTC. This gives the protein CASSPPGLAGPVRSTQYF.